This TCR beta chain was sequenced for a study of Graves' ophthalmopathy and Graves' hyperthyroidism. Trimming took off 1 base at V and 2 bases at J, with 8 bases between the two ends. Germline lookup yields CDR1 SGHTA and CDR2 FQGNSA. CDR3 length: 14 residues. Amplification of TCR beta CDR3 regions used RNA transcripts. The library came from an HTBI-primed first-round RT-PCR and a second-round multiplex PCR. TCRdb re-analysed the multiplex PCR reads in MiXCR, keeping a single row per CDR3 protein. Of just over 600,000 distinct CDR3 sequences listed, 22% are singletons. This clonotype was recorded a few times. Sampling approximately 10 ml of fresh peripheral blood provided the PBMCs.

The J gene is TRBJ1-1, the V gene TRBV7-2; no firm D call. Sequencing was done on a sample of peripheral blood. This TCR came from a woman aged 18-30 years with stable Graves' hyperthyroidism. Some clones in this sample may be carry-over from other donors' samples. CDR3 DNA: TGTGCCAGCAGCTTAGACTCGGGAAACACTGAAGCTTTCTTT. Residues: CASSLDSGNTEAFF. Filled out from reference TRBV7-2 and TRBJ1-1, the complete variable domain reads GAGVSQSPSNKVTEKGKDVELRCDPISGHTALYWYRQSLGQGLEFLIYFQGNSAPDKSGLPSDRFSAERTGGSVSTLTIQRTQQEDSAVYLCASSLDSGNTEAFFGQGTRLTVV.